This T cell receptor beta chain was recorded in a study of blood T cell repertoires in COVID-19. On the study more broadly: Acute and convalescent COVID-19 samples came from the United States, Italy and Spain. T cells, B-cell-depleted T cells, or PBMCs provided the cDNA or gDNA that served as material.

Sequencing used immunoSEQ multiplex PCR; TCRdb keeps in-frame clones, though not all of them. The repertoire holds about 31,000 clones, with roughly 90% as singletons. The CDR3 extends over 12 amino acids. V lost 7 bases, J lost 8 bases, and 12 bases lay in between. The source material was peripheral blood. The chain links TRBV12-3 or TRBV12-4 to TRBJ2-1; the D gene is possibly TRBD1 (5 bases). The receptor comes from a woman aged 35 to 49 with active or convalescent COVID-19. The CDR3, as DNA: TGTGCCAGCACACTTTGGGGCTATGAGCAGTTCTTC. Residues: CASTLWGYEQFF.